This entry is about one T cell receptor beta chain. Its antigen is unidentified. This entry belongs to a study of T cell responses to AZD1222 COVID-19 vaccine. The study's findings and limits: Elevations in Spike-specific TCR breadth and depth followed administration of two AZD1222 doses. Clonal diversity was possibly underestimated, and the donors were mostly white British, with more females. At baseline, seropositivity was found in only a handful of AZD1222 recipients.

Per the germline V gene, CDR1 is MGHDK and CDR2 is SYGVNS. With 2 bases clipped from V and 9 bases from J, the junction kept 12 bases outside the gene matches. The CDR3 consists of 16 residues. Profiled with immunoSEQ multiplex PCR; TCRdb holds only in-frame clones, not every one. The repertoire has about 120,000 clones, over 80% of them found once; the top ten carry about 5.4%. The chain joins TRBV25-1 to TRBJ2-1; 8 nucleotides match TRBD2. This clonotype was obtained from an adult in good health. The sample here was peripheral blood, taken on day 0 of AZD1222 vaccination. CDR3 sequence (DNA): TGTGCCAGCAGTGAAAGAGTCCGAGCGGGAGTCGGTGAGCAGTTCTTC. It yields the protein CASSERVRAGVGEQFF.